This TCR beta chain was captured by sequencing in a study of cytomegalovirus exposure and HLA in healthy donors. Study-wide results and caveats: With later analysis, a missense DCLRE1C variant became linked to TCR beta V- and J-gene trimming. Analysis was performed later, and it showed HLA-associated TCR beta chains to be more clonally expanded than equally common others. Donors were assumed by presence/absence analyses to have roughly uniform sequencing depth.

The PCR was carried out with 60 Vbeta primers and 13 Jbeta primers. Repertoires were generated with immunoSEQ multiplex PCR, while TCRdb's copy carries only in-frame clones and drops some. The table has some 85,000 clones, 60% to 85% seen once; the top ten hold approximately 6%. In the case of this clone: Its matching antigen is unknown.

The sequencing sample was made of PBMCs. The clonotype originates from a man between 18 and 29 years old in good health and CMV-seropositive.

The CDR3 bases are TGTGCCATCGGCCGGGACAGACGCTACGAGCAGTACTTC. Amino acid sequence: CAIGRDRRYEQYF. The chain couples TRBV10-3 to TRBJ2-7; TRBD1 matches 7 bases. The trim removed 8 bases at V and 3 bases at J, leaving 7 bases unmatched. There are 13 residues in the CDR3. Looked up from germline, CDR1 is ENHRY and CDR2 is SYGVKD.